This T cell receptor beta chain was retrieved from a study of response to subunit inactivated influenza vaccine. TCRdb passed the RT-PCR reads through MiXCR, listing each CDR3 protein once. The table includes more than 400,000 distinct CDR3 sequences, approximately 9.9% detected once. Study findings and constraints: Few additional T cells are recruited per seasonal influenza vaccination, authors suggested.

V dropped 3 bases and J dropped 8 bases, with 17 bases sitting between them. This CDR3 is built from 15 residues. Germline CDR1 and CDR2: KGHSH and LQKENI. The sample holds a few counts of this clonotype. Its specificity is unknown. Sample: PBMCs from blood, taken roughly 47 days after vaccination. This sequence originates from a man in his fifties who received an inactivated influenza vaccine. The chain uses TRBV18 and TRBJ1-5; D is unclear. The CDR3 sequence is CASSPFGQAKEPQHF. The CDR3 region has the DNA TGTGCCAGCTCACCGTTTGGGCAGGCTAAGGAGCCCCAGCATTTT.